Listed below are T cell receptor beta chains from one sample, sequenced in a study of post-analysis software for immune sequencing data. TCRdb reprocessed the PCR reads via MiXCR and lists one record per CDR3 protein. The table has more than 500,000 distinct CDR3 sequences, roughly 34% seen once. The sample taken for sequencing was blood. All receptors come from a girl aged 2-17 years with multiple sclerosis. Each CDR3 is given with its conserved first and last residue. D genes are given only for firm matches. Expanded clones get a size class; other rows say once, few or many, or leave the size out.

J gene,V gene,D gene,clone size,CDR3 DNA,CDR3 protein
TRBJ2-1,TRBV29-1,.,many,TGCAGCGTTGACACATCCTCGGGGGCTGGGAATGAGCAGTTCTTC,CSVDTSSGAGNEQFF
TRBJ2-1,TRBV5-1,TRBD2,.,TGCGCCAGCAGCTGGGGACTAGCGGGGGGCATTAACAATGAGCAGTTCTTC,CASSWGLAGGINNEQFF
TRBJ2-1,TRBV9,.,.,TGTGCCAGCAGCGTAGAGGGCAGGGGGGCCTACAATGAGCAGTTCTTC,CASSVEGRGAYNEQFF
TRBJ2-3,TRBV10-2,.,many,TGCGCCAGCAGCCCTTCCCTTCGGTCAGATACGCAGTATTTT,CASSPSLRSDTQYF
TRBJ2-4,TRBV20-1,.,few,TGCAGTGCTAGAGAGTTGGGGGGTATAGACATTCAGTACTTC,CSARELGGIDIQYF
TRBJ1-2,TRBV5-1,.,.,TGCGCCAGCAGCGTCGGTGTTAACTATGGCTACACCTTC,CASSVGVNYGYTF
TRBJ2-5,TRBV27,.,.,TGTGCCAGCAGCCGGGGACTTAACCAAGAGACCCAGTACTTC,CASSRGLNQETQYF
TRBJ2-7,TRBV11-2,.,few,TGTGCCAGCAGCTTAGATGTGGACTACGAGCAGTACTTC,CASSLDVDYEQYF
TRBJ2-7,TRBV12-3/TRBV12-4,.,few,TGTGCCAGCAGTTTGAGTCACTACGAGCAGTACTTC,CASSLSHYEQYF
TRBJ1-1,TRBV6-5,.,once,TGTGCCAGCAGTTGTGCACTACCGAACACTGAAGCTTTCTTT,CASSCALPNTEAFF
TRBJ1-6,TRBV10-3,.,few,TGTGCCATCAGTGATCAGCTCCTCGATTCACCCCTCCACTTT,CAISDQLLDSPLHF
TRBJ1-1,TRBV5-1,.,.,TGCGCCAGCAGCTTGGGTCCCGGACAGCAAGCTTTCTTT,CASSLGPGQQAFF
TRBJ1-5,TRBV5-1,TRBD1,.,TGCGCCAGCAGCGTGGGGACAGGGGGGCCGGGGGGCAATCAGCCCCAGCATTTT,CASSVGTGGPGGNQPQHF
TRBJ2-7,TRBV7-2,.,few,TGTGCCAGCAGCTCCGCCAGCCTACCCTACGAGCAGTACTTC,CASSSASLPYEQYF
TRBJ2-1,TRBV5-5,.,few,TGTGCCAGCAGCCCCGGACCCAATTCATACAATGAGCAGTTCTTC,CASSPGPNSYNEQFF
TRBJ1-6,TRBV5-1,.,few,TGCGCCAGCAGGCCGGACAGTAATTCACCCCTCCACTTT,CASRPDSNSPLHF
TRBJ2-2,TRBV6-1,TRBD2,.,TGTGCCAGCAGTAGCGTAGCGGGGGGGAACACCGGGGAGCTGTTTTTT,CASSSVAGGNTGELFF
TRBJ1-1,TRBV9,.,.,TGTGCCAGCAGCCCCTGGGGGGGAGGCACTGAAGCTTTCTTT,CASSPWGGGTEAFF
TRBJ1-2,TRBV5-5,.,.,TGTGCCAGCACGAAGGGGCCTGGCTACACCTTC,CASTKGPGYTF
TRBJ1-1,TRBV7-9,TRBD1,few,TGTGCCAGCAGCTTAGTAGGGACAGCTCAGAACACTGAAGCTTTCTTT,CASSLVGTAQNTEAFF
TRBJ2-1,TRBV5-1,.,.,TGTGCCAGCAGCTTGGCCGGGAACCACAATGAGCAGTTCTTC,CASSLAGNHNEQFF
TRBJ2-7,TRBV13,.,few,TGTGCCAGCAGCCGTTTAGGGCAGGGCTCCTACGAGCAGTACTTC,CASSRLGQGSYEQYF
TRBJ1-5,TRBV6-1,.,.,TGTGCCAGCGAATCATTGGGGGGGCTGAGCAATCAGCCCCAGCATTTT,CASESLGGLSNQPQHF
TRBJ1-4,TRBV25-1,TRBD1,.,TGTGCCAGTAGTGATCGGACAGGGTTTGAAAAACTGTTTTTT,CASSDRTGFEKLFF
TRBJ2-1,TRBV28,TRBD1,.,TGTGCCAGCAGGGCCGGGACAGGGACTTTCAATGAGCAGTTCTTC,CASRAGTGTFNEQFF
TRBJ2-4,TRBV18,.,few,TGTGCCAGCTCACCAAATGCAGGGACCTCAAACATTCAGTACTTC,CASSPNAGTSNIQYF
TRBJ1-2,TRBV10-2,.,few,TGCGCCAGCAGGAGGGGCGGCGATGGCTACACCTTC,CASRRGGDGYTF
TRBJ2-7,TRBV7-6,TRBD2,many,TGTGCCAGCAGCGGACTAGCGGGTTCGAGGTCCTACGAGCAGTACTTC,CASSGLAGSRSYEQYF
TRBJ1-4,TRBV5-1,.,few,TGCGCCAGCAGCTTGGAGTCAGCACCTAATGAAAAACTGTTTTTT,CASSLESAPNEKLFF
TRBJ1-4,TRBV7-9,.,few,TGTGCCAGCAGCTTAAGGACGGAAACTAATGAAAAACTGTTTTTT,CASSLRTETNEKLFF
TRBJ2-1,TRBV20-1,TRBD2,.,TGCAGTGCCCAAGGAGAGATAGCGGGGAGTCTCTCCTACAATGAGCAGTTCTTC,CSAQGEIAGSLSYNEQFF
TRBJ2-7,TRBV2,TRBD2,.,TGTGCCAGCAGTCCGGGACTAGCGGGCCACACCTACGAGCAGTACTTC,CASSPGLAGHTYEQYF
TRBJ1-1,TRBV20-1,.,.,TGCAGTGCTACTATAAACAGTGGATCTGAAGCTTTCTTT,CSATINSGSEAFF
TRBJ1-1,TRBV4-1,.,few,TGCGCCAGCAGCCAGGAGGGGGGGTTGGGCACTGAAGCTTTCTTT,CASSQEGGLGTEAFF
TRBJ1-1,TRBV5-6,.,few,TGTGCCAGCAGCCCGATTGGGGTGAACACTGAAGCTTTCTTT,CASSPIGVNTEAFF
TRBJ2-1,TRBV29-1,TRBD2,many,TGCAGCGTTGAAGAGGGACTAGCGAAGAGCTCCTACAATGAGCAGTTCTTC,CSVEEGLAKSSYNEQFF
TRBJ2-6,TRBV7-2,.,.,TGTGCCAGCAGCTTAGGGGTCCTGGGCTCTGGGGCCAACGTCCTGACTTTC,CASSLGVLGSGANVLTF
TRBJ1-1,TRBV7-9,.,.,TGTGCCAGCAGCTTCCCCTCTACCAAGAGGGTTGAGAACACTGAAGCTTTCTTT,CASSFPSTKRVENTEAFF
TRBJ2-7,TRBV6-6,.,.,TGTGCCAGCACCCAACTTAAGGAGCAGTACTTC,CASTQLKEQYF
TRBJ2-5,TRBV20-1,.,.,TGCAGTGCTAGAGATCCCAGCGAGTACCAAGAGACCCAGTACTTC,CSARDPSEYQETQYF
TRBJ2-5,TRBV20-1,TRBD2,.,TGCAGTACTAGACTAGCCTACCAAGAGACCCAGTACTTC,CSTRLAYQETQYF
TRBJ1-5,TRBV6-1,TRBD1,.,TGTGCCAGCAGTATGGACAGGACTCATAATCAGCCCCAGCATTTT,CASSMDRTHNQPQHF
TRBJ2-7,TRBV5-5,TRBD1,few,TGTGCCAGCAGCGCCGGGACAGACGCCACCTACGAGCAGTACTTC,CASSAGTDATYEQYF
TRBJ2-5,TRBV3-1,.,many,TGTGCCAGCAGCCAAGTGGAGACCCAGTACTTC,CASSQVETQYF
TRBJ2-7,TRBV20-1,.,few,TGCAGTGCTAGAGATTATCCGCGCGGTGAGCAGTACTTC,CSARDYPRGEQYF
TRBJ1-2,TRBV6-1,.,few,TGTGCCAGCAGTCAGCTCGCCTTCTACCCAGGGGACACCTTC,CASSQLAFYPGDTF
TRBJ2-1,TRBV6-5,TRBD2,many,TGTGCCAGCAGTTACTCCCCCAGCGGGGGTTACAATGAGCAGTTCTTC,CASSYSPSGGYNEQFF
TRBJ2-3,TRBV29-1,.,.,TGCAGCTTTCTGCAGGACACAGATACGCAGTATTTT,CSFLQDTDTQYF
TRBJ2-5,TRBV29-1,.,.,TGCAGCGTTGTAGGAGGGCGCCAAGAGACCCAGTACTTC,CSVVGGRQETQYF
TRBJ2-1,TRBV5-1,TRBD1,few,TGCGCCAGCAGCTTCGGGACAGGTTTGGGAAATGAGCAGTTCTTC,CASSFGTGLGNEQFF
TRBJ1-4,TRBV20-1,.,many,TGCAGTGCTAGATTGGGGGCGCGGGAAAAACTGTTTTTT,CSARLGAREKLFF
TRBJ2-5,TRBV6-2/TRBV6-3,.,few,TGTGCCAGCAGTTACGGGCAGGGGTTGGAAGAGACCCAGTACTTC,CASSYGQGLEETQYF
TRBJ1-1,TRBV12-3/TRBV12-4,TRBD1,few,TGTGCCAGCAGGACAGGGGACACTGAAGCTTTCTTT,CASRTGDTEAFF
TRBJ2-5,TRBV5-5,TRBD2,few,TGTGCCAGCAGCTCCGAGGGACTAGCAGGGGAGACCCAGTACTTC,CASSSEGLAGETQYF
TRBJ2-1,TRBV12-3/TRBV12-4,TRBD1,.,TGTGCCAGCAGTTTAGCGACAGGGAACAATGAGCAGTTCTTC,CASSLATGNNEQFF